These 9 T cell receptor beta chains were sequenced from one sample in a study of control samples from healthy donors and cancer patients (dated by TCRdb to between 2020 and 2021). The library was obtained by the immunoSEQ multiplex PCR assay. TCRdb's version of the immuneACCESS table is confined to in-frame rearrangements and falls short of the full clone set. An unresolved V gene accounts for under half of the shortfall where checked; the remainder is of unknown origin. The sample includes 120,000 or so clones, with approximately 92% observed a single time. Clones ranked in the top ten supply around 2.5% of the sample. The sequenced sample consisted of blood. All receptors derive from a young man in good health.

This clone has a single count. This sample includes further DNA sequences coding for the same CDR3. This chain connects TRBV3-1 (or the pseudogene TRBV3-2) to TRBJ2-2; TRBD1 is a possible D gene (5 bases). Germline V gives CDR1 LGHDT, CDR2 YNNKEL (reference sequence). CDR3 length equals 16 residues. The germline V and J ends were trimmed by 0 bases and 3 bases, with 11 bases remaining between them. The CDR3 DNA reads as TGTGCCAGCAGCCAAGAGGGGCAGGGTGACACCGGGGAGCTGTTTTTT. The encoded protein is CASSQEGQGDTGELFF.

The V and J genes are TRBV9 and TRBJ2-7; TRBD2 matches at 12 bases. Trimming removed 4 bases from V and 3 bases from J; junction bases left unmatched: 5. Germline V gene sequence: CDR1 SGDLS, CDR2 YYNGEE. This CDR3 has 15 amino acids. CDR3 in DNA: TGTGCCAGCAGCCTCGGACTAGCGGGGAACTACGAGCAGTACTTC. This translates into CASSLGLAGNYEQYF.

This chain uses TRBV13 with TRBJ1-3; D possibly corresponds to TRBD1 (6 bases). This CDR3 is 14 amino acids long. Trimming shortened V by 5 bases and J by 7 bases, and 15 bases separated the two germline ends. Germline V gene lookup returns CDR1 PRHDT and CDR2 FYEKMQ (reference sequence). The CDR3 loop is CASSSQGFPNTIYF. CDR3 bases: TGTGCCAGCAGCAGCCAGGGGTTCCCCAACACCATATATTTT.

The chain joins TRBV3-1 (or the pseudogene TRBV3-2) to TRBJ2-3, with 10 bases lining up with TRBD2. CDR1 is LGHDT and CDR2 is YNNKEL in the germline V gene (reference sequence). This CDR3 has 16 residues. Trimming took 2 bases from V and 4 from J; bases not matched to a gene: 6. In DNA, the CDR3 is TGTGCCAGCAGCCAACAGAGCGGGGGGGGTGCAGATACGCAGTATTTT. Protein sequence: CASSQQSGGGADTQYF.

The rearrangement joins TRBV30 to TRBJ2-5, with 7 bases identical to TRBD1. Trimming took 1 base from V and 5 from J; bases not matched to a gene: 7. Germline V gene data show CDR1 as GTSNPN and CDR2 as SVGIG (reference sequence). The CDR3 is made up of 14 amino acids. The CDR3: CAWSATGNWETQYF. In nucleotides, the CDR3 is TGTGCCTGGAGTGCGACAGGGAACTGGGAGACCCAGTACTTC. Full variable domain (remainder filled in from reference TRBV30 and TRBJ2-5): SQTIHQWPATLVQPVGSPLSLECTVEGTSNPNLYWYRQAAGRGLQLLFYSVGIGQISSEVPQNLSASRPQDRQFILSSKKLLLSDSGFYLCAWSATGNWETQYFGPGTRLLVL.

CDR3 DNA: TGTGCCAGCAGTGACCCGGGAGACCCCTCCTACGAGCAGTACGTC. Its protein product is CASSDPGDPSYEQYV. The V gene is TRBV6-1, the J gene TRBJ2-7, with D possibly matching TRBD2 (6 bases). Germline V gene lookup returns CDR1 MNHNS and CDR2 SASEGT. The CDR3 contains 15 residues. Trimming took 3 bases from V and 0 from J, leaving 12 bases between them.

This clone was seen once. The chain combines TRBV30 with TRBJ2-2; D is unresolved. Trimming pared 3 bases from V and 3 bases from J, leaving 5 bases between. This CDR3 contains 12 residues. CDR1 is GTSNPN, CDR2 SVGIG, per germline (reference sequence). The CDR3: CAWREYTGELFF. The CDR3 DNA sequence: TGTGCCTGGAGAGAGTACACCGGGGAGCTGTTTTTT.

The rearrangement uses TRBV11-2 and TRBJ2-7, with D perhaps matching TRBD2 (5 bases). V was pared by 5 bases and J by 3 bases, with 17 bases between. The CDR3 has 15 residues. Germline lookup yields CDR1 SGHAT and CDR2 FQNNGV. As DNA, the CDR3 is TGTGCCAGCAGCGCCTCTGCGCGGGTTGGCTACGAGCAGTACTTC. Encoded protein: CASSASARVGYEQYF.

This clone came up a few times. The rearrangement uses TRBV7-6 and TRBJ2-1, with 11 nucleotides matching TRBD2. J was trimmed by 7 bases and V by 3 bases; bases with no gene match: 5. Germline V gene sequence: CDR1 SGHVS, CDR2 FNYEAQ. CDR3 length equals 15 residues. The CDR3 loop is CASSLGLAALNEQFF. In DNA, the CDR3 is TGTGCCAGCAGCTTGGGACTAGCGGCCCTTAATGAGCAGTTCTTC.